These 4 T cell receptor beta chains share one sample of origin, sequenced in a study of T-cell memory formation after mild COVID-19. TCRdb used MiXCR to reprocess the 5' RACE reads, holding one entry per CDR3 protein. The sample holds 90,000 to 130,000 distinct CDR3 sequences; 18% are singletons and the top ten take roughly 5.5%. The sample consisted of PBMCs or a T cell subset sorted from them (not recorded which). The receptors were gathered from a man between 18 and 29 years old who had mild COVID-19 (a few samples of this study predate the infection). Cell type and time point are not known.

The chain is built from TRBV10-1 and TRBJ2-3; 7 nucleotides match TRBD2. The CDR3 covers 16 residues. Germline CDR1 reads WNHNN; CDR2 reads SYGVQD (reference sequence). After removal of 3 bases from V and 2 bases from J, the junction contained 8 bases not matched to a gene. DNA of the CDR3: TGCGCCAGCAGTGACGGGGGGAAGGGCTACACAGATACGCAGTATTTT. This sequence encodes CASSDGGKGYTDTQYF.

This clonotype was counted a few times. The chain links TRBV12-3 or TRBV12-4 to TRBJ2-6; a possible D gene is TRBD2 (5 bases). Trimming pared 7 bases from V and 2 bases from J, leaving 12 bases between. The CDR3 covers 15 residues. The CDR3, as DNA: TGTGCCAGCACGAACGGAGGAGCTGGGGCCAACGTCCTGACTTTC. Translated, it gives CASTNGGAGANVLTF.

This chain connects TRBV2 to TRBJ2-1, with D possibly matching TRBD2 (5 bases). This CDR3 has 12 amino acids. V was shortened by 7 bases and J by 12 bases, with 16 bases between the two germline ends. From germline, CDR1 is SNHLY and CDR2 FYNNEI. The CDR3 nucleotides are TGTGCCAGCAAGAGGCTAGCCGAAGTGCAGTTCTTC. It encodes CASKRLAEVQFF.

A few counts support this clonotype. V usage is TRBV3-1 and J usage is TRBJ1-3; the D is unclear. Per germline, CDR1 LGHDT and CDR2 YNNKEL (reference sequence). CDR3 length: 13 residues. Between the trimmed V and J ends, which lost 1 base and 4 bases, there was a span of 5 bases. CDR3 nucleotides: TGTGCCAGCAGCCAAGTGAACGGAAACACCATATATTTT. This sequence encodes CASSQVNGNTIYF.